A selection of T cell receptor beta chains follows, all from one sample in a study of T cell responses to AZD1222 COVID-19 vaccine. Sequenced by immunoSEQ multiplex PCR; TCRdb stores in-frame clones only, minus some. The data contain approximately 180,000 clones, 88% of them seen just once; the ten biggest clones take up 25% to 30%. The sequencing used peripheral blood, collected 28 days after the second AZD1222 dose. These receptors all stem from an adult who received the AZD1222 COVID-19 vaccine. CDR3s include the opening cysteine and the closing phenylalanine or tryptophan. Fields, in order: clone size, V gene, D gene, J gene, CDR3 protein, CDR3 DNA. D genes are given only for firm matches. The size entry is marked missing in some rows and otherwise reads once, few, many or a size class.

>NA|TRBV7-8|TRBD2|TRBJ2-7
CASSSTPPGLAGSPQYF
TGTGCCAGCAGCTCGACTCCTCCGGGACTAGCGGGAAGCCCCCAGTACTTC
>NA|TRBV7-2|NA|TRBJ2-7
CASTPPGTFQNEQYF
TGTGCCAGCACTCCGCCGGGGACTTTCCAGAACGAGCAGTACTTC
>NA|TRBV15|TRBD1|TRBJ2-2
CATSSRTQGARTGELFF
TGTGCCACCAGCAGCAGGACACAGGGGGCTCGCACCGGGGAGCTGTTTTTT
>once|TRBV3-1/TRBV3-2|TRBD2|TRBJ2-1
CASSLASGGVHNEQFF
TGTGCCAGCAGCTTAGCTAGCGGCGGCGTCCACAATGAGCAGTTCTTC
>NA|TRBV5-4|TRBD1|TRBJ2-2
CASSLAGGRTGELFF
TGTGCCAGCAGCTTGGCAGGGGGACGGACCGGGGAGCTGTTTTTT
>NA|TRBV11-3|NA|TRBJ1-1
CASSLQVNTEAFF
TGTGCCAGCAGCTTACAAGTGAACACTGAAGCTTTCTTT
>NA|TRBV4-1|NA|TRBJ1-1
CASSQAPTGPFTEAFF
TGCGCCAGCAGCCAAGCCCCGACAGGACCCTTCACTGAAGCTTTCTTT
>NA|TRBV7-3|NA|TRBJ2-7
CASSFRDGNEQYF
TGTGCCAGCAGCTTCCGGGACGGTAACGAGCAGTACTTC
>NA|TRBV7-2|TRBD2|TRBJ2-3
CASSSIAGGGSGTQYF
TGTGCCAGCAGCTCAATAGCGGGAGGGGGTTCGGGTACGCAGTATTTT
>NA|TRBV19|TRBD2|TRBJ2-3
CASSIGWAGLADIRSTDTQYF
TGTGCCAGTAGTATCGGCTGGGCGGGACTAGCGGATATACGAAGCACAGATACGCAGTATTTT
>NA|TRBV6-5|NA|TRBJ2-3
CASRPGSTDTQYF
TGTGCCAGCAGACCCGGGAGCACAGATACGCAGTATTTT
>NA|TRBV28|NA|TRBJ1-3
CASGLGGNTIYF
TGTGCCAGCGGCCTCGGGGGAAACACCATATATTTT
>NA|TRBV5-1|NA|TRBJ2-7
CASSSNSKLSYEQYF
TGCGCCAGCAGCTCGAACTCAAAGCTCTCCTACGAGCAGTACTTC
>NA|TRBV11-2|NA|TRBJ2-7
CASSLQGGEQYF
TGTGCCAGCAGCTTGCAGGGCGGCGAGCAGTACTTC
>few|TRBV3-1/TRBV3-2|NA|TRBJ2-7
CASSQLLWGWNEQYF
TGTGCCAGCAGCCAGCTCCTTTGGGGGTGGAACGAGCAGTACTTC
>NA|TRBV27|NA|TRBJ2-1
CASGIDRAYNEQFF
TGTGCCAGCGGCATTGACCGGGCCTACAATGAGCAGTTCTTC
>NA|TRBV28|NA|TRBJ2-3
CASSRAADTQYF
TGTGCCAGCAGCCGAGCAGCAGATACGCAGTATTTT
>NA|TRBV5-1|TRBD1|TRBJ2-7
CASSLGQGAIHEQYF
TGCGCCAGCAGCCTGGGACAGGGGGCTATCCACGAGCAGTACTTC
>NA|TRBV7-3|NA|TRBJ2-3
CASSPGADSSTDTQYF
TGTGCCAGCAGCCCGGGGGCCGACTCTAGCACAGATACGCAGTATTTT
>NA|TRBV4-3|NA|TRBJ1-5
CASSQDLATGSNNQPQHF
TGCGCCAGCAGCCAAGATCTCGCAACAGGGTCGAACAATCAGCCCCAGCATTTT
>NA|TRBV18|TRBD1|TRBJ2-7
CASSPAGQGAYEQYF
TGTGCCAGCTCACCAGCCGGACAGGGGGCATACGAGCAGTACTTC
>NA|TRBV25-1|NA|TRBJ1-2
CASSEPGREGYGYTF
TGTGCCAGCAGTGAACCTGGTAGGGAGGGCTATGGCTACACCTTC
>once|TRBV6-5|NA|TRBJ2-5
CASSYEGERETQYF
TGTGCCAGCAGTTACGAGGGGGAGCGAGAGACCCAGTACTTC
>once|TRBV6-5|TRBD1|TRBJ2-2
CASSRGTGGTGELFF
TGTGCCAGCAGTCGTGGGACAGGGGGCACCGGGGAGCTGTTTTTT